One and the same sample provided the 26 T cell receptor beta chains below, sequenced in a study of T cell responses to AZD1222 COVID-19 vaccine. The repertoire was sequenced with immunoSEQ multiplex PCR; TCRdb's copy has only in-frame clones and lacks some. The sample contains around 86,000 clones, roughly 89% of which appear only once. The source was peripheral blood, collected on day 0 of AZD1222 vaccination. The receptors originated from an adult in good health.

The V and J genes are TRBV21-1 and TRBJ1-1. TRBV21-1 is given as a pseudogene. The CDR3 covers 19 residues. CDR3 region: CASSNCPLGGSRGDTEAFF. CDR3 DNA: TGTGCCAGCAGCAATTGCCCCCTAGGGGGGTCCAGAGGAGACACTGAAGCTTTCTTT.

The J gene is TRBJ2-5, the V gene TRBV3-1 (or the pseudogene TRBV3-2); D is undetermined. The germline gives CDR1 LGHDT, CDR2 YNNKEL (reference sequence). This CDR3 has 15 residues. V gave up 4 bases and J gave up 1 base, with 13 bases separating them. CDR3 sequence: CASSPEGEFQETQYF. Written as DNA, the CDR3 is TGTGCCAGCAGCCCCGAAGGAGAGTTCCAAGAGACCCAGTACTTC.

V usage is TRBV14 and J usage is TRBJ2-2; 7 nucleotides line up with TRBD1. The CDR3 is made up of 15 amino acids. V shed 2 bases, J shed 5 bases, and the junction held 5 bases outside the gene matches. Germline CDR1 SGHDN, CDR2 FVKESK. The CDR3 region has the DNA TGTGCCAGCAGCCAATTTAGGGGGCGGACCGGGGAGCTGTTTTTT. It specifies CASSQFRGRTGELFF.

This clone has only a few counts. The chain couples TRBV12-3 or TRBV12-4 to TRBJ1-1, with unresolved D. This CDR3 has 13 amino acids. V was shortened by 6 bases and J by 0 bases, with 8 bases between the two germline ends. In DNA, the CDR3 is TGTGCCAGCAGGTGGAGTATGAACACTGAAGCTTTCTTT. Its protein is CASRWSMNTEAFF.

The V call is TRBV7-2, the J call TRBJ1-5; 8 positions agree with TRBD1. Germline V gives CDR1 SGHTA, CDR2 FQGNSA. The trim removed 2 bases at V and 6 bases at J, leaving 9 bases unmatched. The CDR3 sequence is 16 residues long. The CDR3 coding sequence is TGTGCCAGCAGCTTACAGGGGGCCCTGAGCCTTCAGCCCCAGCATTTT. It yields the protein CASSLQGALSLQPQHF.

CDR3 bases: TGTGCCAGCAGTCCACGCAGAGACAGTCAAGAGACCCAGTACTTC. Its translation is CASSPRRDSQETQYF. The V gene is TRBV2, the J gene TRBJ2-5; a possible D gene is TRBD1 (5 bases). V dropped 5 bases and J dropped 2 bases, with 15 bases sitting between them. CDR1 is SNHLY and CDR2 is FYNNEI in the germline V gene. CDR3 length: 15 residues.

V is TRBV18 and J is TRBJ1-2; D uncertain. Germline V gives CDR1 KGHSH, CDR2 LQKENI. CDR3 size: 13 residues. Trimming took off 4 bases at V and 6 bases at J, with 12 bases between the two ends. This CDR3 is CASSLKTEHGYTF. The CDR3 DNA reads as TGTGCCAGCTCACTTAAAACAGAACATGGCTACACCTTC. Drawing the rest from reference TRBV18 and TRBJ1-2, the complete variable domain is NAGVMQNPRHLVRRRGQEARLRCSPMKGHSHVYWYRQLPEEGLKFMVYLQKENIIDESGMPKERFSAEFPKEGPSILRIQQVVRGDSAAYFCASSLKTEHGYTFGSGTRLTVV.

This clone appeared once. The chain uses TRBV10-3 and TRBJ1-1, with 10 bases fitting TRBD1. V dropped 3 bases and J dropped 7; count of bases not matched to a gene: 5. This CDR3 region has 14 residues. Per germline, CDR1 ENHRY and CDR2 SYGVKD. The CDR3 loop reads CAISDGDRGGEAFF. The CDR3 DNA reads as TGTGCCATCAGTGATGGGGACAGGGGAGGTGAAGCTTTCTTT.

This clone has only a few counts. The chain couples TRBV27 to TRBJ2-3; weak D call: TRBD2 (6 bases). The CDR3 is made up of 14 amino acids. Trimming cost V 7 bases and J 0 bases, with 11 bases left between them. Per germline, CDR1 MNHEY and CDR2 SMNVEV (reference sequence). This CDR3 reads CASKVRGSTDTQYF. The CDR3 nucleotides are TGTGCCAGCAAGGTACGGGGGAGCACAGATACGCAGTATTTT.

The chain combines TRBV2 with TRBJ2-7; D unresolved. Germline assignment: CDR1 SNHLY and CDR2 FYNNEI. The germline V and J ends were trimmed by 6 bases and 3 bases, with 3 bases remaining between them. This CDR3 has 10 amino acids. The CDR3 DNA follows: TGTGCCAGCAGAGACTACGAGCAGTACTTC. This sequence encodes CASRDYEQYF.

The rearrangement links TRBV5-5 to TRBJ2-1; D not certain. V shed 5 bases and J shed 4 bases, with 10 bases lying between them. Per the germline V gene, CDR1 is SGHKS and CDR2 is YYEKEE (reference sequence). The CDR3 sequence is 13 residues long. CDR3 sequence reads: CASRSQLYNEQFF. The CDR3 DNA follows: TGTGCCAGCAGGAGCCAGTTGTACAATGAGCAGTTCTTC.

This chain joins TRBV9 and TRBJ2-7; TRBD1 matches at 12 bases. The ends lost 4 bases at V and 5 bases at J; junction bases unmatched: 7. The CDR3 is 15 amino acids. Germline-derived CDR1 and CDR2 are SGDLS and YYNGEE. The CDR3 is CASSITGTGGDEQYF. The CDR3 DNA follows: TGTGCCAGCAGCATCACCGGGACAGGGGGCGACGAGCAGTACTTC. The full variable domain, its missing parts supplied by reference TRBV9 and TRBJ2-7, is DSGVTQTPKHLITATGQRVTLRCSPRSGDLSVYWYQQSLDQGLQFLIQYYNGEERAKGNILERFSAQQFPDLHSELNLSSLELGDSALYFCASSITGTGGDEQYFGPGTRLTVT.

A few counts support this clone. V is TRBV7-2 and J is TRBJ1-1; TRBD1 matches 8 bases. The germline gives CDR1 SGHTA, CDR2 FQGNSA. The CDR3 is made up of 13 amino acids. Trimming cost V 1 base and J 10 bases; bases outside gene matches: 5. CDR3 nucleotides: TGTGCCAGCAGCTTAGGCCTACAGGGGGGAGCTTTCTTT. Its protein is CASSLGLQGGAFF.

The table lists this clone with a few counts. CDR3 nucleotide sequence: TGTGCCAGCAGCCAAGCCGGGACAGGCGTCGGTGGCTACACCTTC. Translation gives CASSQAGTGVGGYTF. The V and J genes are TRBV3-1 (or the pseudogene TRBV3-2) and TRBJ1-2; 8 nucleotides line up with TRBD1. The V gene's germline CDR1 is LGHDT and CDR2 YNNKEL (reference sequence). Trimming at V came to 1 base and at J to 7 bases, leaving 8 bases not matched to a gene. CDR3 length: 15 residues.

V and J are TRBV7-2 and TRBJ2-2; 8 nucleotides agree with TRBD1. The length of the CDR3 is 16 residues. V lost 1 base, J lost 4 bases, and 5 bases stayed unmatched. Germline CDR1 SGHTA, CDR2 FQGNSA. CDR3 sequence reads: CASSLGQGAGTGELFF. For the CDR3, the DNA is TGTGCCAGCAGCTTAGGCCAGGGGGCCGGCACCGGGGAGCTGTTTTTT.

V is TRBV2 and J is TRBJ1-5; D possibly corresponds to TRBD1 (5 bases). Germline V gene data show CDR1 as SNHLY and CDR2 as FYNNEI. Trimming stripped 6 bases from V and 4 bases from J, with 16 bases between. The CDR3 covers 15 residues. CDR3 in DNA: TGTGCCAGCAGCGGAGACAGTCAATTTAATCAGCCCCAGCATTTT. Translation gives CASSGDSQFNQPQHF.

The chain links TRBV5-6 to TRBJ1-2, with D hard to call. CDR1 SGHDT and CDR2 YYEEEE come from the germline V gene. The CDR3 is made up of 14 amino acids. Trimming took off 0 bases at V and 8 bases at J, with 14 bases between the two ends. The CDR3 reads CASSLERVVGGYTF. DNA of the CDR3: TGTGCCAGCAGCTTGGAAAGGGTAGTAGGCGGCTACACCTTC.

The CDR3 spells CASSTTGQGGQPQHF. The CDR3 DNA reads as TGTGCCAGCAGTACAACTGGACAGGGAGGTCAGCCCCAGCATTTT. The gene calls are TRBV6-5 and TRBJ1-5; 8 positions match TRBD1. Germline V gene sequence: CDR1 MNHEY, CDR2 SVGAGI. This CDR3 has 15 amino acids. The V segment lost 5 bases and the J segment 6 bases; nucleotides outside the gene matches: 9.

The rearrangement joins TRBV4-3 to TRBJ2-1, with D tentatively TRBD2 (6 bases). CDR1 LGHNA and CDR2 YSLEER come from the germline V gene. This CDR3 has 13 amino acids. V was trimmed by 7 bases and J by 7 bases, leaving 14 bases between them. CDR3 region: CASKIAGHNEQFF. The CDR3 DNA sequence: TGCGCCAGCAAAATCGCGGGGCATAATGAGCAGTTCTTC.

The chain links TRBV2 to TRBJ1-2; 7 nucleotides agree with TRBD1. CDR1 and CDR2 (germline): SNHLY, FYNNEI. The junction had 12 bases not matched to a gene; V was cut back by 7 bases and J by 7 bases. CDR3 size: 14 residues. CDR3 bases: TGTGCCAGCACATCGACAGGGAGCCTGGGTGGCTACACCTTC. Translating it yields CASTSTGSLGGYTF. Full variable domain (remainder filled in from reference TRBV2 and TRBJ1-2): EPEVTQTPSHQVTQMGQEVILRCVPISNHLYFYWYRQILGQKVEFLVSFYNNEISEKSEIFDDQFSVERPDGSNFTLKIRSTKLEDSAMYFCASTSTGSLGGYTFGSGTRLTVV.

This clone appeared a single time. CDR3 nucleotide sequence: TGTGCCAGCAGCCCAGGGGGGGGCTCTGGCTACACCTTC. Amino acid sequence: CASSPGGGSGYTF. The chain joins TRBV11-2 to TRBJ1-2, with TRBD1 matching over 7 bases. With V trimmed by 5 bases and J by 7 bases, 7 bases remained unmatched. Germline V CDR1 and CDR2: SGHAT, FQNNGV. This CDR3 region has 13 residues.

The J gene is TRBJ1-5, the V gene TRBV18, with D uncertain. Germline assignment: CDR1 KGHSH and CDR2 LQKENI. CDR3 size: 14 residues. Trimming took 4 bases from V and 0 from J, leaving 7 bases between them. CDR3 DNA: TGTGCCAGCTCACGAGGGAATAGCAATCAGCCCCAGCATTTT. It is translated as CASSRGNSNQPQHF.

The rearrangement links TRBV7-3 to TRBJ1-6; perhaps TRBD1 as D (6 bases). This CDR3 region has 17 residues. The germline gives CDR1 SGHTA, CDR2 FQGTGA. V was cut by 0 bases and J by 0 bases, with 9 bases left in between. The CDR3 bases are TGTGCCAGCAGCTTAACTGGGGGCCCCTCCTATAATTCACCCCTCCACTTT. This encodes CASSLTGGPSYNSPLHF. The whole variable domain, remainder taken from reference TRBV7-3 and TRBJ1-6, is GAGVSQTPSNKVTEKGKYVELRCDPISGHTALYWYRQSLGQGPEFLIYFQGTGAADDSGLPNDRFFAVRPEGSVSTLKIQRTERGDSAVYLCASSLTGGPSYNSPLHFGNGTRLTVT.

This clone was seen once. This chain uses TRBV12-5 with TRBJ1-5; D may be TRBD1 (5 bases). Germline values: CDR1 LGHNT, CDR2 FRNRAP. V lost 0 bases and J 2 bases, leaving 14 bases between the germline ends. The CDR3 runs 17 residues. The CDR3 DNA is TGTGCTAGTGGTTTGGTACCCCGGGGCAGGGGCAATCAGCCCCAGCATTTT. Translation gives CASGLVPRGRGNQPQHF.

This chain connects TRBV12-3 or TRBV12-4 to TRBJ2-1; D uncertain. The V and J ends lost 4 bases and 6 bases respectively, with 4 bases between them. The CDR3 runs to 11 residues. The CDR3 DNA is TGTGCCAGCAGTTGGTTCAATGAGCAGTTCTTC. Residues: CASSWFNEQFF.

The chain joins TRBV10-3 to TRBJ2-7; no clear D gene. This CDR3 has 14 amino acids. CDR1 and CDR2 (germline): ENHRY, SYGVKD. Trimming stripped 5 bases from V and 0 bases from J, with 11 bases between. The DNA for the CDR3 is TGTGCCATCAGTTACCGTTTAAGCTCCTACGAGCAGTACTTC. As protein: CAISYRLSSYEQYF.